What follows are 18 T cell receptor beta chains derived from one specimen sequenced in a study of regulatory T cells in long-lasting Graves disease. CDR3 regions were amplified by Arm-PCR using iRepertoire HTBI primers to build TCR beta libraries. From the multiplex PCR reads, TCRdb called clonotypes with MiXCR, one entry per CDR3 protein. The sample comprises around 320,000 distinct CDR3 sequences, about a sixth of which are singletons, and roughly 27% rests with the top ten. Time point specified: newly diagnosed GD, antithyroid drugs for less than 3 months. Preparation of the TCR library used RNA extracted from PBMCs. A further study also used this sample, focusing on T cells in Graves' hyperthyroidism and ophthalmopathy.

The sample here was peripheral blood mononuclear cells (PBMCs), taken at new diagnosis, from a patient treated with antithyroid drugs. The receptors shown here come from a man aged 35 to 55 with Graves disease.

This clonotype was recorded a few times. The chain joins TRBV5-6 to TRBJ1-1; 7 positions match TRBD1. V gave up 3 bases and J gave up 3 bases; unmatched junction bases: 5. The CDR3 totals 14 residues. Germline loops: CDR1 SGHDT, CDR2 YYEEEE. The CDR3 here is CASSSKTGYTEAFF. In DNA, the CDR3 is TGTGCCAGCAGCTCCAAGACAGGGTACACTGAAGCTTTCTTT.

This clonotype was detected ten times or more. CDR3 region: CASSTQGPSYEQYF. The CDR3 nucleotides are TGTGCCAGCAGTACCCAGGGTCCCTCCTACGAGCAGTACTTC. The chain is built from TRBV2 and TRBJ2-7; D may be TRBD1 (5 bases). The CDR3 sequence is 14 residues long. V shed 5 bases and J shed 0 bases, with 11 bases lying between them. Germline-derived CDR1 and CDR2 are SNHLY and FYNNEI.

The gene calls are TRBV7-6 and TRBJ1-2; D unclear. Germline V gene sequence: CDR1 SGHVS, CDR2 FNYEAQ. Trimming stripped 6 bases from V and 3 bases from J, with 17 bases between. The CDR3 has 15 amino acids. CDR3 sequence (DNA): TGTGCCAGCAGTCCCGAAGTGCGGGATGACTATGGCTACACCTTC. It specifies CASSPEVRDDYGYTF.

This chain uses TRBV12-3 or TRBV12-4 with TRBJ2-7, with D perhaps assigned TRBD1 or TRBD2 (5 bases each). This CDR3 comprises 14 residues. V was clipped by 3 bases and J by 6 bases, with 15 bases between them. CDR3: CASSLGRDGGEQYF. As DNA, the CDR3 is TGTGCCAGCAGTTTGGGTAGGGACGGTGGCGAGCAGTACTTC.

As regards this clonotype: This clone may be a read error of a much larger clone one base away. This chain connects TRBV20-1 to TRBJ2-7; D ambiguous. The CDR3 has 13 amino acids. Per the germline V gene, CDR1 is DFQATT and CDR2 is SNEGSKA (reference sequence). CDR3 in amino acids: CSARVRPSYEQHF. DNA for the CDR3: TGCAGTGCTAGGGTCAGACCCTCCTACGAGCAGCACTTC.

This clonotype was picked up a small number of times. This sequence joins TRBV10-1 and TRBJ2-1; 8 nucleotides line up with TRBD2. The germline V gene has CDR1 WNHNN and CDR2 SYGVQD (reference sequence). Losses at the gene ends were 7 bases for V and 6 bases for J; bases not matched to a gene: 5. CDR3 length: 13 residues. CDR3 protein: CASNRLAFNEQFF. CDR3 in DNA: TGCGCCAGCAACCGACTAGCGTTCAATGAGCAGTTCTTC.

This clonotype occurred a few times. The chain carries TRBV5-1 and TRBJ1-1; 9 bases match TRBD1. Germline lookup yields CDR1 SGHRS and CDR2 YFSETQ. CDR3 length equals 18 residues. V was clipped by 5 bases and J by 1 base; unmatched bases: 15. The CDR3 nucleotides are TGCGCCAGCAGTTCCGGGACAGGGACGACCTTCCCGAACACTGAAGCTTTCTTT. It specifies CASSSGTGTTFPNTEAFF.

The rearrangement links TRBV18 to TRBJ2-3; 7 nucleotides line up with TRBD2. Germline loops: CDR1 KGHSH, CDR2 LQKENI. This CDR3 comprises 11 residues. Losses at the gene ends were 3 bases for V and 10 bases for J; bases not matched to a gene: 1. The CDR3 DNA is TGTGCCAGCTCACCCGGGGGGTCGCAGTATTTT. It is translated as CASSPGGSQYF.

The sample holds many counts of this clonotype. The chain joins TRBV10-3 to TRBJ2-7; D perhaps matches TRBD2 (6 bases). Germline assignment: CDR1 ENHRY and CDR2 SYGVKD. The germline V and J ends were trimmed by 2 bases and 1 base, with 9 bases remaining between them. The CDR3 spans 14 residues. The CDR3 loop is CAISETLASYEQYF. The CDR3, as DNA: TGTGCCATCAGTGAGACACTAGCTTCCTACGAGCAGTACTTC.

This clonotype was recorded at least ten times. The chain is built from TRBV28 and TRBJ1-4, with D possibly TRBD1 on 6 matching bases. V lost 2 bases, J lost 8 bases, and 15 bases lay in between. The CDR3 contains 15 residues. CDR1 is MDHEN and CDR2 is SYDVKM in the germline V gene. For the CDR3, the DNA is TGTGCCAGCAGTTTAGGGGTTAGGGGGGGAGAAAAACTGTTTTTT. Translation: CASSLGVRGGEKLFF. Combining the CDR3 with reference TRBV28 and TRBJ1-4 gives the whole variable domain DVKVTQSSRYLVKRTGEKVFLECVQDMDHENMFWYRQDPGLGLRLIYFSYDVKMKEKGDIPEGYSVSREKKERFSLILESASTNQTSMYLCASSLGVRGGEKLFFGSGTQLSVL.

This clonotype has just a few counts. The chain combines TRBV4-3 with TRBJ2-7; 9 bases fit TRBD1. Trimming removed 4 bases from V and 4 bases from J; junction bases left unmatched: 14. Germline V gives CDR1 LGHNA, CDR2 YSLEER. This CDR3 has 17 amino acids. CDR3 bases: TGCGCCAGCAGCCCAGCGTCGAGGGACAGGGATCTTTACGAGCAGTACTTC. Amino acid sequence: CASSPASRDRDLYEQYF.

This clonotype was observed many times. This chain joins TRBV5-1 and TRBJ1-1; D unresolved. Trimming shortened V by 1 base and J by 6 bases, and 19 bases separated the two germline ends. Germline values: CDR1 SGHRS, CDR2 YFSETQ. The CDR3 length is 16 residues. The CDR3 here is CASSLRIGIQSPEAFF. CDR3 coding DNA: TGCGCCAGCAGCTTGAGAATAGGGATTCAGAGCCCTGAAGCTTTCTTT.

Of note for this clonotype: A far larger clone is one nucleotide away, so this likely arose from a read error. This chain uses TRBV28 with TRBJ2-3; 9 nucleotides align to TRBD1. The assigned J gene may be wrong: the sequence end matches TRBJ2-7 better. This CDR3 spans 17 amino acids. The V gene's germline CDR1 is MDHEN and CDR2 SYDVKM. The CDR3 sequence is CASSPLGQGLKVAEQYF. DNA of the CDR3: TGTGCCAGCAGTCCCTTGGGACAGGGTTTGAAGGTGGCCGAGCAGTACTTC.

The CDR3 spells CASSGGADTGELFF. The CDR3 DNA reads TGTGCCAGCAGCGGGGGGGCCGACACCGGGGAGCTGTTTTTT. The rearrangement joins TRBV4-2 to TRBJ2-2; D is perhaps TRBD2 (7 bases). V lost 5 bases, J lost 3 bases, and 10 bases lay in between. The CDR3 is made up of 14 amino acids. CDR1 is LGHNA and CDR2 is YNFKEQ in the germline V gene.

The V and J genes are TRBV5-1 and TRBJ1-1; D ambiguous. Germline loops: CDR1 SGHRS, CDR2 YFSETQ. Trimming shortened V by 2 bases and J by 5 bases, and 10 bases separated the two germline ends. There are 13 residues in the CDR3. The CDR3 DNA sequence: TGCGCCAGCAGCTTTGCAACGGAGACTGAAGCTTTCTTT. Protein sequence: CASSFATETEAFF.

This clonotype was seen only a few times. V and J are TRBV3-1 and TRBJ2-5; TRBD2 agrees at 7 bases. J was trimmed by 1 base and V by 5 bases; bases with no gene match: 13. Germline V CDR1 and CDR2: LGHDT, YNNKEL (reference sequence). CDR3 length equals 17 residues. The CDR3 reads CASSSRYQRGTQETQYF. CDR3 nucleotide sequence: TGTGCCAGCAGCTCAAGATACCAGCGGGGTACCCAAGAGACCCAGTACTTC.

This clonotype was detected many times. This chain uses TRBV11-2 with TRBJ2-5, with 8 bases fitting TRBD1. Trimming took 4 bases from V and 5 from J; bases not matched to a gene: 6. The CDR3 runs to 14 residues. Germline CDR1 is SGHAT and CDR2 is FQNNGV. The chain's CDR3 is CASSSGRTGETQYF. The CDR3 DNA sequence: TGTGCCAGCAGCTCAGGACGGACAGGGGAGACCCAGTACTTC.

This clonotype was seen a few times. The chain carries TRBV28 and TRBJ1-2, with D hard to call. Germline CDR1 MDHEN, CDR2 SYDVKM. The CDR3 sequence is 14 residues long. Trimming stripped 8 bases from V and 9 bases from J, with 22 bases between. The CDR3 sequence is CASESRYRTLSYTF. CDR3 nucleotides: TGTGCCAGCGAATCTCGGTACAGAACTTTGAGCTACACCTTC.